What follows are 16 T cell receptor beta chains derived from one specimen sequenced in a study of identical twins' blood T cells. From the 5' RACE reads, TCRdb called clonotypes with MiXCR, one entry per CDR3 protein. The sample has hundreds of thousands of distinct CDR3 sequences, over 25% seen once. Specimen: PBMCs. All receptors derive from a woman aged 18 to 49 in good health.

This clonotype occurred once. The rearrangement links TRBV11-2 to TRBJ1-1; D is unresolved. The CDR3 covers 13 residues. Germline loops: CDR1 SGHAT, CDR2 FQNNGV. V shed 1 base and J shed 4 bases, with 7 bases lying between them. CDR3 amino acids: CASSLGASTEAFF. CDR3 bases: TGTGCCAGCAGCTTAGGAGCGAGCACTGAAGCTTTCTTT.

The chain couples TRBV11-2 to TRBJ2-3, with D hard to call. CDR3 length: 13 amino acids. V was trimmed by 5 bases and J by 1 base, leaving 7 bases between them. The V gene's germline CDR1 is SGHAT and CDR2 FQNNGV. The CDR3 region has the DNA TGTGCCAGCAGCGTCGCGCGCACAGATACGCAGTATTTT. Translating gives CASSVARTDTQYF.

As to this clonotype: Just one base apart from a much larger clone, this may be a read error. The chain carries TRBV5-1 and TRBJ1-1; maybe TRBD1 (5 bases). CDR1 is SGHRS and CDR2 is YFSETQ in the germline V gene. There are 17 residues in the CDR3. The V gene lost 2 bases and the J gene lost 3 bases, with 20 bases spanning the gap. The CDR3 spells CASSFTSVREMYTEAFF. CDR3 sequence (DNA): TGCGCCAGCAGCTTCACTAGTGTCAGGGAGATGTACACTGAAGCTTTCTTT.

CDR3 residues: CASSYRDLYNEQFF. As DNA, the CDR3 is TGTGCCAGCAGTTACCGGGACTTATACAATGAGCAGTTCTTC. The rearrangement uses TRBV6-6 and TRBJ2-1; a possible D gene is TRBD2 (6 bases). Germline CDR1 and CDR2: MNHNY and SVGAGI (reference sequence). V lost 2 bases and J 4 bases, leaving 9 bases between the germline ends. CDR3 length equals 14 residues.

This clonotype was seen repeatedly, ten times or more. The CDR3 bases are TGCAGTGCTATTGACCGCCTTGGCGGTTGGGACACTGAAGCTTTCTTT. It is translated as CSAIDRLGGWDTEAFF. The chain carries TRBV20-1 and TRBJ1-1; D gene uncertain. The germline V gene encodes CDR1 DFQATT and CDR2 SNEGSKA (reference sequence). V lost 4 bases, J lost 3 bases, and 21 bases lay in between. The CDR3 loop spans 16 amino acids.

This clonotype was detected only a few times. The chain couples TRBV7-2 to TRBJ2-5; D is possibly TRBD1 (5 bases). V lost 5 bases and J lost 5, with 15 bases in between. This CDR3 spans 14 amino acids. In germline, CDR1 is SGHTA, CDR2 FQGNSA. CDR3 protein: CASSVNQGFETQYF. CDR3 in DNA: TGTGCCAGCAGCGTAAACCAGGGTTTCGAGACCCAGTACTTC.

This clonotype occurred many times. V is TRBV20-1 and J is TRBJ1-1, with D possibly being TRBD1 (5 bases). Germline V CDR1 and CDR2: DFQATT, SNEGSKA (reference sequence). The CDR3 totals 13 residues. V lost 6 bases, J lost 11 bases, and 22 bases lay in between. The CDR3 DNA sequence: TGCAGTGCAATTGGGACCTCGCGCCATGAGGCTTTCTTT. It encodes CSAIGTSRHEAFF.

The chain carries TRBV5-1 and TRBJ1-2; weak D call: TRBD1 (5 bases). This CDR3 contains 14 residues. Deletions cut 2 bases from V and 4 bases from J, with 12 bases between. Per germline, CDR1 SGHRS and CDR2 YFSETQ. The CDR3 loop reads CASSFSRETYGYTF. CDR3 nucleotides: TGCGCCAGCAGCTTTTCCAGGGAGACCTATGGCTACACCTTC.

V and J are TRBV3-1 and TRBJ2-3, with D perhaps matching TRBD2 (5 bases). Trimming shortened V by 10 bases and J by 0 bases, and 11 bases separated the two germline ends. The V gene's germline CDR1 is LGHDT and CDR2 YNNKEL (reference sequence). This CDR3 is built from 13 residues. The CDR3 nucleotides are TGTGCCACGGCCCGGGGTAGCACAGATACGCAGTATTTT. It codes for CATARGSTDTQYF.

The rearrangement joins TRBV7-9 to TRBJ2-1; the D call may be TRBD1 or TRBD2 (5 bases each). The CDR3 totals 16 residues. With 5 bases removed from V and 3 bases from J, the gap between germline ends came to 17 bases. Germline CDR1 is SEHNR and CDR2 is FQNEAQ (reference sequence). This chain's CDR3 is CASSPRDRPIYNEQFF. In nucleotides, the CDR3 is TGTGCCAGCAGCCCACGGGACCGTCCAATCTACAATGAGCAGTTCTTC. Combining the CDR3 with reference TRBV7-9 and TRBJ2-1 gives the whole variable domain DTGVSQNPRHKITKRGQNVTFRCDPISEHNRLYWYRQTLGQGPEFLTYFQNEAQLEKSRLLSDRFSAERPKGSFSTLEIQRTEQGDSAMYLCASSPRDRPIYNEQFFGPGTRLTVL.

This clonotype was recorded a few times. This sequence joins TRBV20-1 and TRBJ1-6; 8 bases agree with TRBD1. Germline trimming cut 6 bases from V and 1 base from J; bases unmatched to any gene: 11. Germline CDR1 is DFQATT and CDR2 is SNEGSKA (reference sequence). The CDR3 is 17 amino acids. In nucleotides, the CDR3 is TGCAGTGCCAGCGCCGGCAGGGGGCTGTCCTATAATTCACCCCTCCACTTT. This translates into CSASAGRGLSYNSPLHF.

The chain has TRBV20-1 and TRBJ1-5, with D perhaps matching TRBD1 (6 bases). This CDR3 spans 12 amino acids. V was pared by 6 bases and J by 5 bases, with 11 bases between. Germline CDR1 DFQATT, CDR2 SNEGSKA (reference sequence). The CDR3 region is CSASAGDQPQHF. The CDR3 DNA sequence: TGCAGTGCAAGTGCAGGGGATCAGCCCCAGCATTTT.

The chain's CDR3 is CSVVVGNQPQHF. The CDR3 nucleotides are TGCAGCGTTGTCGTTGGCAATCAGCCCCAGCATTTT. The V and J genes are TRBV29-1 and TRBJ1-5, with no clear D. This CDR3 contains 12 residues. Germline V gene sequence: CDR1 SQVTM, CDR2 ANQGSEA. Trimming cost V 4 bases and J 2 bases, with 6 bases left between them.

This chain uses TRBV6-7 with TRBJ1-4; no reliable D call. TRBV6-7 is an ORF; its function is uncertain. This CDR3 spans 15 amino acids. Trimming removed 0 bases at V and 8 bases at J, with 13 bases between. The CDR3: CASSYSRALAEKLFF. CDR3 coding DNA: TGTGCCAGCAGTTACTCTCGGGCCCTAGCGGAAAAACTGTTTTTT.

This clonotype was seen a handful of times. The chain is built from TRBV3-1 and TRBJ1-1; TRBD1 might be the D (5 bases). CDR1 LGHDT and CDR2 YNNKEL come from the germline V gene (reference sequence). The V end lost 2 bases, the J end lost 5 bases, and 9 bases lay between the germline ends. The CDR3 is 13 amino acids. Written as DNA, the CDR3 is TGTGCCAGCAGCCAATTTGGGGGTACTGAAGCTTTCTTT. Protein product: CASSQFGGTEAFF.

The chain couples TRBV11-2 to TRBJ1-1; D unclear. This CDR3 comprises 11 residues. V shed 1 base and J shed 7 bases, with 4 bases lying between them. CDR1 is SGHAT and CDR2 is FQNNGV in the germline V gene. The CDR3 is CASSLVYEAFF. DNA of the CDR3: TGTGCCAGCAGCTTAGTCTATGAAGCTTTCTTT. Full variable domain (missing parts from reference TRBV11-2 and TRBJ1-1): EAGVAQSPRYKIIEKRQSVAFWCNPISGHATLYWYQQILGQGPKLLIQFQNNGVVDDSQLPKDRFSAERLKGVDSTLKIQPAKLEDSAVYLCASSLVYEAFFGQGTRLTVV.